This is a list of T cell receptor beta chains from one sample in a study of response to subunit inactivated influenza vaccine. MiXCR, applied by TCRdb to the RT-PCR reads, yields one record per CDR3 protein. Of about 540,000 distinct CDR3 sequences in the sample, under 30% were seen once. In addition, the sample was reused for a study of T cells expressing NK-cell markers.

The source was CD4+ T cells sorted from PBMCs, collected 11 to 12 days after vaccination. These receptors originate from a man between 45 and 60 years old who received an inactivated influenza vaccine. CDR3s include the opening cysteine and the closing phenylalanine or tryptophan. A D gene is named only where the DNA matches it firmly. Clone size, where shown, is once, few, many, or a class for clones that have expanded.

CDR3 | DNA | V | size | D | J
CSVGRRGMDTGELFF | TGCAGCGTGGGCCGGAGGGGGATGGACACCGGGGAGCTGTTTTTT | TRBV29-1 | few | . | TRBJ2-2
CASSPPTGETEQYF | TGTGCCAGCTCACCACCGACGGGCGAAACCGAGCAGTACTTC | TRBV18 | few | . | TRBJ2-7
CASSLLLGSSYEQYF | TGTGCCAGCAGTCTCCTTTTGGGGAGTTCCTACGAGCAGTACTTC | TRBV6-2/TRBV6-3 | few | . | TRBJ2-7
CASSQEVRVYEQYF | TGTGCCAGCAGCCAAGAGGTCAGGGTCTACGAGCAGTACTTC | TRBV4-2 | . | . | TRBJ2-7
CASRPLDEKLFF | TGTGCCAGCAGACCCTTGGATGAAAAACTGTTTTTT | TRBV6-1 | few | . | TRBJ1-4
CSVAGRNTDTQYF | TGCAGCGTTGCGGGACGGAACACAGATACGCAGTATTTT | TRBV29-1 | few | . | TRBJ2-3
CASSPRLAGALGYEQYF | TGCGCCAGCAGCCCTCGTCTAGCGGGAGCCCTGGGGTACGAGCAGTACTTC | TRBV5-1 | . | TRBD2 | TRBJ2-7
CASSSSGNYGYTF | TGTGCCAGCAGCTCCTCAGGAAACTATGGCTACACCTTC | TRBV5-5 | few | . | TRBJ1-2
CASSLMAGADNEQFF | TGTGCCAGCAGCTTAATGGCGGGGGCTGACAATGAGCAGTTCTTC | TRBV11-3 | . | . | TRBJ2-1
CASSIGAADTQYF | TGTGCCAGTAGTATAGGGGCCGCAGATACGCAGTATTTT | TRBV19 | . | . | TRBJ2-3
CSATQGARSMTQYF | TGCAGTGCTACCCAGGGGGCGCGGAGTATGACCCAGTACTTC | TRBV20-1 | . | TRBD1 | TRBJ2-5
CSAEAGTVAGPTDTQYF | TGCAGTGCTGAAGCCGGGACAGTAGCGGGACCCACAGATACGCAGTATTTT | TRBV20-1 | few | . | TRBJ2-3
CSASPGQGYEQYF | TGCAGTGCTAGTCCGGGACAGGGTTACGAGCAGTACTTC | TRBV20-1 | few | TRBD1 | TRBJ2-7
CASSYGTPFTGELFF | TGTGCCAGCAGCTACGGGACACCATTCACCGGGGAGCTGTTTTTT | TRBV7-9 | . | . | TRBJ2-2
CASSQQAGGVNEQFF | TGCGCCAGCAGCCAGCAAGCGGGGGGGGTCAATGAGCAGTTCTTC | TRBV5-1 | . | TRBD2 | TRBJ2-1
CSVTRPSSYEQYF | TGCAGTGTGACCCGGCCTAGCTCCTACGAGCAGTACTTC | TRBV20-1 | few | . | TRBJ2-7
CSARDQGQGFSYEQYF | TGCAGTGCTAGAGATCAGGGACAGGGGTTCTCCTACGAGCAGTACTTC | TRBV20-1 | . | TRBD1 | TRBJ2-7
CASSERTGLAASYQETQYF | TGTGCCAGCAGCGAAAGGACGGGACTAGCGGCATCGTACCAAGAGACCCAGTACTTC | TRBV28 | few | TRBD2 | TRBJ2-5
CAIRQMTGGGYNEQFF | TGTGCCATCAGGCAGATGACAGGGGGCGGGTACAATGAGCAGTTCTTC | TRBV10-3 | . | TRBD1 | TRBJ2-1
CASSLASGGDVTYEQYF | TGTGCCAGCAGCTTAGCTAGCGGGGGGGACGTTACCTACGAGCAGTACTTC | TRBV7-2 | few | TRBD2 | TRBJ2-7
CASTQSVETKNIQYF | TGTGCCAGCACCCAAAGCGTAGAGACCAAAAACATTCAGTACTTC | TRBV7-9 | . | . | TRBJ2-4
CASSLTADTEAFF | TGTGCCAGCAGCCTGACAGCTGACACTGAAGCTTTCTTT | TRBV7-3 | . | . | TRBJ1-1
CASSEGKSYEQYF | TGTGCCAGCAGCGAAGGGAAGTCCTACGAGCAGTACTTC | TRBV21-1 | . | . | TRBJ2-7
CASSPGQAMNSGYTF | TGTGCCAGCAGTCCTGGACAGGCGATGAACTCTGGCTACACCTTC | TRBV6-2/TRBV6-3 | . | TRBD1 | TRBJ1-2
CASSRSGGYNEQFF | TGCGCCAGCAGCAGGTCCGGGGGATACAATGAGCAGTTCTTC | TRBV5-1 | few | . | TRBJ2-1
CAISDVWGYQETQYF | TGTGCCATCAGTGACGTTTGGGGATACCAAGAGACCCAGTACTTC | TRBV10-3 | . | . | TRBJ2-5
CSAQDAPKYTF | TGCAGTGCCCAGGATGCCCCTAAGTACACCTTC | TRBV20-1 | . | . | TRBJ1-2
CASSLVMTGGFGYTF | TGTGCCAGCAGCTTAGTCATGACAGGGGGCTTTGGCTACACCTTC | TRBV11-2 | few | TRBD1 | TRBJ1-2
CASSSDGRTYEKLFF | TGTGCCAGCAGTTCCGACGGCCGCACGTATGAAAAACTGTTTTTT | TRBV2 | . | . | TRBJ1-4
CASSPGRQDNGYTF | TGTGCCAGCTCACCGGGGAGACAGGACAATGGCTACACCTTC | TRBV18 | many | . | TRBJ1-2
CASSLAPGQTYEQYF | TGTGCCAGCAGCTTAGCCCCGGGACAGACCTACGAGCAGTACTTC | TRBV7-9 | . | TRBD1 | TRBJ2-7
CASSLQGSIIDTQYF | TGTGCCAGCAGTCTACAGGGATCTATAATTGATACGCAGTATTTT | TRBV6-5 | . | . | TRBJ2-3
CASSWTGGEQYF | TGTGCCAGCAGCTGGACAGGGGGCGAGCAGTACTTC | TRBV12-3/TRBV12-4 | many | TRBD1 | TRBJ2-7
CASRGTSGDIYTQYF | TGTGCCAGCAGAGGGACTAGCGGGGACATTTATACGCAGTATTTT | TRBV3-1 | . | TRBD2 | TRBJ2-3
CASSQALRGNEQFF | TGTGCCAGCAGCCAAGCGCTGAGAGGGAATGAGCAGTTCTTC | TRBV3-1 | . | . | TRBJ2-1
CASSWQGGQETQYF | TGCGCCAGCAGCTGGCAGGGCGGACAAGAGACCCAGTACTTC | TRBV5-1 | many | . | TRBJ2-5
CASSGGERGTYNEQFF | TGCGCCAGCAGCGGAGGGGAGCGGGGGACCTACAATGAGCAGTTCTTC | TRBV10-1 | . | TRBD2 | TRBJ2-1
CAISAGGPKQNTGELFF | TGTGCCATCAGTGCGGGGGGCCCCAAACAGAACACCGGGGAGCTGTTTTTT | TRBV10-3 | . | . | TRBJ2-2
CASSPEYRTRSYEQYF | TGCGCCAGCAGCCCTGAATACCGGACAAGATCCTACGAGCAGTACTTC | TRBV5-1 | . | . | TRBJ2-7
CASSQVASYNEQFF | TGTGCCAGCAGCCAAGTAGCTTCCTACAATGAGCAGTTCTTC | TRBV4-2 | few | . | TRBJ2-1
CASTFQTGQETQYF | TGTGCCAGCACCTTCCAGACAGGCCAAGAGACCCAGTACTTC | TRBV11-2 | few | . | TRBJ2-5
CASSLVGGRTNNEQFF | TGTGCCAGCAGCTTAGTCGGGGGCAGAACAAACAATGAGCAGTTCTTC | TRBV7-2 | few | . | TRBJ2-1
CASSPALSEQFF | TGTGCCAGCTCACCAGCACTTAGTGAGCAGTTCTTC | TRBV18 | once | . | TRBJ2-1
CASRRTGTDTGELFF | TGCGCCAGCAGACGGACAGGGACGGACACCGGGGAGCTGTTTTTT | TRBV5-1 | . | TRBD1 | TRBJ2-2
CSAKRNEQFF | TGCAGTGCTAAGAGGAATGAGCAGTTCTTC | TRBV20-1 | . | . | TRBJ2-1
CASSSPVYAGELFF | TGTGCCAGCAGTTCTCCCGTTTATGCCGGGGAGCTGTTTTTT | TRBV28 | . | . | TRBJ2-2
CSASLLQRGNTGELFF | TGCAGTGCTAGTCTATTACAGCGGGGGAACACCGGGGAGCTGTTTTTT | TRBV20-1 | few | TRBD2 | TRBJ2-2
CSVKVVSYEQYF | TGCAGCGTTAAGGTGGTCTCCTACGAGCAGTACTTC | TRBV29-1 | . | . | TRBJ2-7
CASSRPGQGRGYGYTF | TGTGCCAGCAGCCGCCCTGGCCAGGGGAGAGGCTATGGCTACACCTTC | TRBV4-2 | . | . | TRBJ1-2